These 24 T cell receptor beta chains were sequenced from one sample in a study of blood T cells in healthy people across ages. Through a sample-barcoded 5' primer and a J-beta primer mix, a second PCR was run for roughly 7 to 12 cycles. TCRdb reprocessed the 5' RACE reads via MiXCR and lists one record per CDR3 protein. This table holds roughly 2 million distinct CDR3 sequences, about 50% found once. The source material was blood. These receptors all come from a woman aged 40 to 50 in good health.

This clonotype was picked up a small number of times. The V and J genes are TRBV5-1 and TRBJ1-1; D unresolved. Germline V gene data show CDR1 as SGHRS and CDR2 as YFSETQ. CDR3 length equals 13 residues. V lost 7 bases and J 4 bases, leaving 14 bases between the germline ends. CDR3 in amino acids: CASGRELGTEAFF. The CDR3 nucleotides are TGCGCCAGCGGGCGGGAGTTGGGCACTGAAGCTTTCTTT. Using reference TRBV5-1 and TRBJ1-1 for the parts outside the CDR3, the full variable domain is KAGVTQTPRYLIKTRGQQVTLSCSPISGHRSVSWYQQTPGQGLQFLFEYFSETQRNKGNFPGRFSGRQFSNSRSEMNVSTLELGDSALYLCASGRELGTEAFFGQGTRLTVV.

The CDR3 spells CSAQRGGGADTQYF. CDR3 sequence (DNA): TGCAGTGCTCAGCGGGGGGGTGGGGCAGATACGCAGTATTTT. V and J are TRBV20-1 and TRBJ2-3; 10 positions match TRBD2. V gave up 5 bases and J gave up 4 bases; unmatched junction bases: 6. The CDR3 runs to 14 residues. Per germline, CDR1 DFQATT and CDR2 SNEGSKA (reference sequence).

This chain links TRBV28 with TRBJ1-1; no reliable D call. The length of the CDR3 is 13 residues. The germline gives CDR1 MDHEN, CDR2 SYDVKM. V shed 9 bases and J shed 3 bases, with 14 bases lying between them. CDR3 DNA sequence: TGTGCCAGTTTTGGCTTGATGGACACTGAAGCTTTCTTT. Encoded protein: CASFGLMDTEAFF.

The chain joins TRBV3-1 to TRBJ2-4; D ambiguous. The closer fit of TRBJ2-7 to the DNA end suggests the J call may be wrong. CDR3 length: 12 amino acids. Germline assignment: CDR1 LGHDT and CDR2 YNNKEL (reference sequence). The chain's CDR3 is CASSQVWGEQYF. The CDR3 coding sequence is TGTGCCAGCAGCCAGGTTTGGGGCGAGCAGTACTTC.

This clonotype came up a few times. V is TRBV20-1 and J is TRBJ2-7; TRBD2 matches at 9 bases. The V gene end was trimmed by 4 bases and the J gene end by 8 bases; junction bases not matched to a gene: 9. There are 13 residues in the CDR3. The germline V gene has CDR1 DFQATT and CDR2 SNEGSKA (reference sequence). The CDR3 nucleotides are TGCAGTGCTATCGGGGCTAGCGGGGTCAAGCAGTACTTC. Translation: CSAIGASGVKQYF.

This clonotype was observed a handful of times. V and J are TRBV28 and TRBJ2-7, with D possibly TRBD1 on 6 matching bases. CDR3 length: 13 amino acids. CDR1 and CDR2 (germline): MDHEN, SYDVKM. V was pared by 10 bases and J by 2 bases, with 15 bases between. The CDR3 nucleotides are TGTGCCACCACCGGGACACGGGCCTACGAGCAGTACTTC. Its translation: CATTGTRAYEQYF.

The rearrangement joins TRBV4-1 to TRBJ1-6; D is ambiguous. This CDR3 contains 16 residues. Per the germline V gene, CDR1 is MGHRA and CDR2 is YSYEKL. The V end lost 0 bases, the J end lost 8 bases, and 14 bases lay between the germline ends. The CDR3 loop reads CASSQDERTYDSPLHF. CDR3 DNA sequence: TGCGCCAGCAGCCAAGATGAACGGACTTACGATTCACCCCTCCACTTT.

V usage is TRBV18 and J usage is TRBJ1-1; unclear D gene. Germline CDR1 reads KGHSH; CDR2 reads LQKENI. The CDR3 has 13 residues. Trimming removed 5 bases from V and 0 bases from J, with 7 bases in between. CDR3: CASSAMMNTEAFF. CDR3 nucleotides: TGTGCCAGCTCAGCCATGATGAACACTGAAGCTTTCTTT.

Only a few counts were recorded for this clonotype. The chain combines TRBV28 with TRBJ1-2; D ambiguous. CDR1 is MDHEN, CDR2 SYDVKM, per germline. The CDR3 extends over 14 amino acids. The ends were cut back, 2 bases at V and 5 bases at J, with 12 bases in the middle. The CDR3 nucleotides read TGTGCCAGCAGTTTAAACCCGATAGGATATGGCTACACCTTC. Residues: CASSLNPIGYGYTF.

This chain connects TRBV7-9 to TRBJ2-1, with TRBD1 identical over 7 bases. CDR1 and CDR2 (germline): SEHNR, FQNEAQ (reference sequence). Trimming at V came to 6 bases and at J to 7 bases, leaving 6 bases not matched to a gene. CDR3 size: 13 residues. CDR3 sequence reads: CASRQQGRNEQFF. The CDR3 nucleotides are TGTGCCAGCAGACAACAGGGGCGGAATGAGCAGTTCTTC.

The chain has TRBV11-2 and TRBJ2-1, with 14 bases matching TRBD2. The CDR3 spans 16 residues. V gave up 7 bases and J gave up 7 bases; unmatched junction bases: 9. CDR1 is SGHAT, CDR2 FQNNGV, per germline. The CDR3: CASTSATSGGENEQFF. CDR3 sequence (DNA): TGTGCCAGCACCTCCGCGACTAGCGGGGGGGAGAATGAGCAGTTCTTC.

The genes are TRBV11-1 and TRBJ1-6, with 8 bases fitting TRBD1. This CDR3 has 16 amino acids. Per the germline V gene, CDR1 is SGHAT and CDR2 is FQDESV (reference sequence). Trimming removed 2 bases from V and 5 bases from J; junction bases left unmatched: 5. CDR3 sequence (DNA): TGTGCCAGCAGCTTACGGACAGGGCAAAATAATTCACCCCTCCACTTT. This translates into CASSLRTGQNNSPLHF. Using reference TRBV11-1 and TRBJ1-6 for the parts outside the CDR3, the full variable domain is EAEVAQSPRYKITEKSQAVAFWCDPISGHATLYWYRQILGQGPELLVQFQDESVVDDSQLPKDRFSAERLKGVDSTLKIQPAELGDSAMYLCASSLRTGQNNSPLHFGNGTRLTVT.

The rearrangement joins TRBV20-1 to TRBJ2-2; D perhaps matches TRBD2 (5 bases). The CDR3 consists of 12 residues. The V gene lost 5 bases and the J gene lost 3 bases, with 7 bases spanning the gap. The germline V gene has CDR1 DFQATT and CDR2 SNEGSKA (reference sequence). The CDR3 here is CSAYGDTGELFF. The CDR3, as DNA: TGCAGTGCTTACGGGGACACCGGGGAGCTGTTTTTT.

The V gene is TRBV12-3 or TRBV12-4, the J gene TRBJ2-1; 9 nucleotides match TRBD1. The junction had 4 bases not matched to a gene; V was cut back by 3 bases and J by 7 bases. CDR3 size: 14 residues. CDR3 sequence: CASSFRDRANEQFF. CDR3 nucleotides: TGTGCCAGCAGTTTCCGGGACAGGGCGAATGAGCAGTTCTTC.

The rearrangement joins TRBV7-2 to TRBJ1-6, with D unclear. Germline CDR1 is SGHTA and CDR2 is FQGNSA. The CDR3 is 13 amino acids. V was cut by 1 base and J by 8 bases, with 6 bases left in between. As DNA, the CDR3 is TGTGCCAGCAGCTTAGACTGGGATTCACCCCTCCACTTT. Translation gives CASSLDWDSPLHF.

The chain is built from TRBV7-9 and TRBJ2-7; either TRBD1 or TRBD2 may fit D (5 bases each). The DNA end favors TRBJ2-5, so the J call may be wrong. Germline V gene sequence: CDR1 SEHNR, CDR2 FQNEAQ (reference sequence). The CDR3 contains 13 residues. CDR3: CASTRERFETQYF. DNA of the CDR3: TGTGCCAGCACCAGGGAGAGGTTTGAGACCCAGTACTTC.

The J gene is TRBJ1-4, the V gene TRBV5-1; D ambiguous. This CDR3 is 15 amino acids long. With 0 bases removed from V and 8 bases from J, the gap between germline ends came to 14 bases. The germline V gene encodes CDR1 SGHRS and CDR2 YFSETQ. The CDR3 DNA reads as TGCGCCAGCAGCTTGGACCCGTCACGTGGGGAAAAACTGTTTTTT. This gives the protein CASSLDPSRGEKLFF.

The chain recombines TRBV5-1 with TRBJ2-1; 12 bases align to TRBD2. Germline trimming cut 4 bases from V and 1 base from J; bases unmatched to any gene: 9. Germline V lookup: CDR1 SGHRS, CDR2 YFSETQ. This CDR3 is 18 amino acids long. DNA for the CDR3: TGCGCCAGCAGCCCGGGGGCTAGCGGGGGGGGTTCCTACAATGAGCAGTTCTTC. This encodes CASSPGASGGGSYNEQFF.

The chain recombines TRBV27 with TRBJ2-4; possible D gene TRBD2, 6 bases. This CDR3 has 17 residues. CDR1 is MNHEY and CDR2 is SMNVEV in the germline V gene (reference sequence). V gave up 5 bases and J gave up 0 bases, with 17 bases separating them. The CDR3 DNA is TGTGCCAGCAGTCCCTATGGGGTAGCGGAAGCCAAAAACATTCAGTACTTC. This codes for CASSPYGVAEAKNIQYF.

This clonotype was detected only a few times. The chain has TRBV11-2 and TRBJ2-5; unclear D gene. The DNA end favors TRBJ2-7, so the J call may be wrong. This CDR3 spans 11 amino acids. Germline V gives CDR1 SGHAT, CDR2 FQNNGV. CDR3 DNA: TGTGCCAGCAGCGATTACACCGAGCAGTACTTC. Translating it yields CASSDYTEQYF.

This clonotype was recorded a few times. The J gene is TRBJ2-7, the V gene TRBV6-5, with D possibly matching TRBD1 (6 bases). The tail of the sequence fits TRBJ2-5 better, so the J call may be wrong. Germline V gene sequence: CDR1 MNHEY, CDR2 SVGAGI. CDR3 length: 15 residues. The CDR3 loop reads CASSYAVQGKETQYF. The CDR3 coding sequence is TGTGCCAGCAGTTACGCGGTACAGGGAAAGGAGACCCAGTACTTC.

The chain joins TRBV12-3 or TRBV12-4 to TRBJ1-5; D gene unclear. V was clipped by 3 bases and J by 5 bases, with 11 bases between them. CDR3 length equals 14 residues. The CDR3 sequence is CASSLGRSDQPQHF. The CDR3 region has the DNA TGTGCCAGCAGTTTGGGTAGGTCGGATCAGCCCCAGCATTTT.

The chain is built from TRBV11-2 and TRBJ2-3, with 13 bases lining up with TRBD2. CDR3 size: 15 residues. V shed 7 bases, J shed 5 bases, and the junction held 6 bases outside the gene matches. Per the germline V gene, CDR1 is SGHAT and CDR2 is FQNNGV. CDR3 in DNA: TGTGCCAGCACCTCGGGACTAGCGGGAAGAGATACGCAGTATTTT. As protein: CASTSGLAGRDTQYF.

V and J are TRBV6-2 or TRBV6-3 and TRBJ1-6; 9 nucleotides line up with TRBD1. Germline V gene lookup returns CDR1 MNHEY and CDR2 SVGEGT. The CDR3 sequence is 14 residues long. CDR3 bases: TGTGTCACCAGCGCTCGACAGGGGGTAAGGGCCCTCCACTTT. Translating it yields CVTSARQGVRALHF.